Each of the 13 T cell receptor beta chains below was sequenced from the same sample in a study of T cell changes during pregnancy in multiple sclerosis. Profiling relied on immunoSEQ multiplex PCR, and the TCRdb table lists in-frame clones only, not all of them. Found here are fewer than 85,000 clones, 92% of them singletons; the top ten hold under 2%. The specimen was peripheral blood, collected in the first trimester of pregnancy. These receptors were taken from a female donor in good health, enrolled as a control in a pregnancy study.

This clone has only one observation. CDR3 protein: CASSLFAEAFF. The CDR3 nucleotides are TGTGCCAGCAGCCTTTTCGCTGAAGCTTTCTTT. The chain recombines TRBV5-6 with TRBJ1-1; D not resolved. CDR1 is SGHDT and CDR2 is YYEEEE in the germline V gene. V was cut by 4 bases and J by 6 bases, with 7 bases left in between. This CDR3 is 11 amino acids long. The full variable domain, its missing parts supplied by reference TRBV5-6 and TRBJ1-1, is DAGVTQSPTHLIKTRGQQVTLRCSPKSGHDTVSWYQQALGQGPQFIFQYYEEEERQRGNFPDRFSGHQFPNYSSELNVNALLLGDSALYLCASSLFAEAFFGQGTRLTVV.

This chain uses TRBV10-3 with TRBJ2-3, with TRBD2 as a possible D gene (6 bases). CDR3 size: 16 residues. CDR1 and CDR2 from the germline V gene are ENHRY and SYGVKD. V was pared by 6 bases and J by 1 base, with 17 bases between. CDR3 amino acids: CAISAATRSGTDTQYF. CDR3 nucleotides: TGTGCCATCAGCGCGGCGACTAGATCGGGCACAGATACGCAGTATTTT.

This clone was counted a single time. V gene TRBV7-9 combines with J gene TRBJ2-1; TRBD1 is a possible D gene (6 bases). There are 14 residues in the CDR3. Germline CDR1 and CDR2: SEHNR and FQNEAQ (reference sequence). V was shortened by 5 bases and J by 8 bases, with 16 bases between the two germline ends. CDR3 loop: CASSIVLGAYEQFF. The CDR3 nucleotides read TGTGCCAGCAGCATCGTCCTGGGGGCCTATGAGCAGTTCTTC.

The CDR3 here is CASSRGQTNEKLFF. The CDR3 nucleotides read TGTGCCAGCAGCCGAGGACAGACGAATGAAAAACTGTTTTTT. V and J are TRBV5-6 and TRBJ1-4, with D possibly TRBD1 on 6 matching bases. Per germline, CDR1 SGHDT and CDR2 YYEEEE. V was shortened by 4 bases and J by 5 bases, with 12 bases between the two germline ends. The CDR3 contains 14 residues.

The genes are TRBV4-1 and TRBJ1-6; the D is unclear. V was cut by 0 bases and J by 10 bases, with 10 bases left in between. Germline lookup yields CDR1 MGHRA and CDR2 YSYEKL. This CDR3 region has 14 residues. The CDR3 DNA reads TGCGCCAGCAGCCAAGATCCGGGTTACTCACCCCTCCACTTT. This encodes CASSQDPGYSPLHF.

This CDR3 reads CASSGQGREQPQHF. CDR3 sequence (DNA): TGTGCCAGCAGTGGACAGGGGAGAGAACAGCCCCAGCATTTT. J is TRBJ1-5 and V is TRBV2, with 8 bases fitting TRBD1. Germline V gene lookup returns CDR1 SNHLY and CDR2 FYNNEI. The V and J ends lost 4 bases and 7 bases, in that order; junction bases with no gene match: 6. The CDR3 consists of 14 residues.

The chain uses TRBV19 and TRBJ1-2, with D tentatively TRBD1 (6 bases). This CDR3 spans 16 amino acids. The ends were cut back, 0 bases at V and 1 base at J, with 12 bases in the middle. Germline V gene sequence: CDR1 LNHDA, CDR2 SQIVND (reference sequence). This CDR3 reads CASSIDWTDYNYGYTF. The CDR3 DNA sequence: TGTGCCAGTAGTATAGATTGGACAGACTATAACTATGGCTACACCTTC.

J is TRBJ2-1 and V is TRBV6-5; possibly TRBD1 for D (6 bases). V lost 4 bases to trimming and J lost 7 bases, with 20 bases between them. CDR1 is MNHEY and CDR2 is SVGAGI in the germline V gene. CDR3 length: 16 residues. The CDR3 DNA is TGTGCCAGCAGTTGGAACGTCAGGGGATTATTGAATGAGCAGTTCTTC. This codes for CASSWNVRGLLNEQFF.

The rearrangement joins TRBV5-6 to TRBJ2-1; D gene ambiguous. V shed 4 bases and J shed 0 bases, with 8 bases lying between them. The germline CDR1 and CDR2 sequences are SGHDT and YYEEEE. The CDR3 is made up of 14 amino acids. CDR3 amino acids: CASSPRSSYNEQFF. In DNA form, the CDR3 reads TGTGCCAGCAGCCCTAGGAGCTCCTACAATGAGCAGTTCTTC.

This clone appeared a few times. CDR3 coding DNA: TGTGCCATCAGTGAGCATGACTATGGCTACACCTTC. Translated, it gives CAISEHDYGYTF. This chain joins TRBV10-3 and TRBJ1-2, with D hard to call. CDR1 and CDR2 from the germline V gene are ENHRY and SYGVKD. Trimming shortened V by 2 bases and J by 3 bases, and 4 bases separated the two germline ends. The CDR3 totals 12 residues.

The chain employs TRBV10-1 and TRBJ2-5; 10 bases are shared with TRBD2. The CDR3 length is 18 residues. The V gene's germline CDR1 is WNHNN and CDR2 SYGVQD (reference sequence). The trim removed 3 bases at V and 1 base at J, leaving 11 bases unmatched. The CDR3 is CASSETSGISVGQETQYF. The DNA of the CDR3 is TGCGCCAGCAGTGAAACTAGCGGGATTAGTGTAGGCCAAGAGACCCAGTACTTC.

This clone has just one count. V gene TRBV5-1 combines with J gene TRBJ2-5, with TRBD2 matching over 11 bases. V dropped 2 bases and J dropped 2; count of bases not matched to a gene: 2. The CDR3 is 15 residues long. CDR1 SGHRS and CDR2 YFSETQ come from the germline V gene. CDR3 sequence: CASSFTSGSQETQYF. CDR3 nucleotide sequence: TGCGCCAGCAGCTTTACTAGCGGGAGTCAAGAGACCCAGTACTTC.

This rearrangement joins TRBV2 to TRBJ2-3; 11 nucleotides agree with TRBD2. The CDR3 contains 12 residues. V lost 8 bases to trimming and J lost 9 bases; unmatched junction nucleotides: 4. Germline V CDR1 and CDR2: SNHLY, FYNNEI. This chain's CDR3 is CASLTSGTTQYF. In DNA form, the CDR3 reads TGTGCCAGCCTGACTAGCGGGACAACGCAGTATTTT.